This paragraph reports one T cell receptor beta chain. The sample is drawn from a study of blood T cell repertoires in COVID-19. TCRdb's copy holds only in-frame clones and misses some; the assay was immunoSEQ multiplex PCR. Of 95,000 to 110,000 clones listed, around 90% are singletons. What was sequenced was peripheral blood. This TCR was recovered from a woman older than 75 in a cohort sampled during active COVID-19.

In DNA form, the CDR3 reads TGCGCCAGCAAGCCAGGATCGGCCGCAGATACGCAGTATTTT. Amino acid sequence: CASKPGSAADTQYF. This chain connects TRBV5-1 to TRBJ2-3; D is uncertain. The CDR3 is 14 amino acids. The germline gives CDR1 SGHRS, CDR2 YFSETQ. V was cut by 6 bases and J by 4 bases, with 15 bases left in between.